The 13 T cell receptor beta chains given below trace back to one sample, sequenced in a study of control samples from healthy donors and cancer patients. Libraries were prepared by immunoSEQ multiplex PCR; TCRdb keeps only in-frame clonotypes and omits some of them. This table holds about 140,000 clones, 90% to 95% found once. Sample: blood. The receptors stem from a man between 40 and 49 years old in good health.

The chain links TRBV5-8 to TRBJ1-3; D is perhaps TRBD1 (6 bases). The CDR3 has 15 amino acids. The germline gives CDR1 SGHTS, CDR2 YDEGEE. V dropped 3 bases and J dropped 0 bases, with 10 bases sitting between them. The CDR3 region has the DNA TGTGCCAGCAGCTGGACAGTAATCTCTGGAAACACCATATATTTT. It codes for CASSWTVISGNTIYF. Drawing the rest from reference TRBV5-8 and TRBJ1-3, the complete variable domain is EAGVTQSPTHLIKTRGQQATLRCSPISGHTSVYWYQQALGLGLQFLLWYDEGEERNRGNFPPRFSGRQFPNYSSELNVNALELEDSALYLCASSWTVISGNTIYFGEGSWLTVV.

The V call is TRBV15, the J call TRBJ1-4, with TRBD1 matching over 7 bases. V lost 8 bases, J lost 7 bases, and 13 bases stayed unmatched. Germline assignment: CDR1 LNHNV and CDR2 YYDKDF (reference sequence). This CDR3 is built from 15 residues. The CDR3 DNA reads TGTGCCACCCGTGGACAGGCTAATACGCCTGAAAAACTGTTTTTT. It translates to CATRGQANTPEKLFF.

This rearrangement joins TRBV6-5 to TRBJ2-2; TRBD2 aligns across 9 bases. The length of the CDR3 is 15 residues. V lost 7 bases and J lost 6; bases outside the gene matches: 9. Looked up from germline, CDR1 is MNHEY and CDR2 is SVGAGI. The CDR3 sequence is CASKKPGLAAGELFF. The CDR3 nucleotides read TGTGCCAGCAAAAAGCCGGGACTAGCCGCCGGGGAGCTGTTTTTT.

The chain carries TRBV28 and TRBJ1-1; D gene unclear. This CDR3 is built from 10 residues. Germline V gene data show CDR1 as MDHEN and CDR2 as SYDVKM. The germline V and J ends were trimmed by 10 bases and 0 bases, with 3 bases remaining between them. The CDR3 sequence is CATVNTEAFF. DNA of the CDR3: TGTGCCACCGTGAACACTGAAGCTTTCTTT. The whole variable domain, remainder taken from reference TRBV28 and TRBJ1-1, is DVKVTQSSRYLVKRTGEKVFLECVQDMDHENMFWYRQDPGLGLRLIYFSYDVKMKEKGDIPEGYSVSREKKERFSLILESASTNQTSMYLCATVNTEAFFGQGTRLTVV.

The chain is built from TRBV5-1 and TRBJ2-7; TRBD1 aligns across 7 bases. Germline trimming cut 3 bases from V and 1 base from J; bases unmatched to any gene: 7. Germline V CDR1 and CDR2: SGHRS, YFSETQ. CDR3 length: 15 amino acids. CDR3 nucleotide sequence: TGCGCCAGCAGCTGGACCGGGACAGCATCCTACGAGCAGTACTTC. It encodes CASSWTGTASYEQYF.

This clone has just one count. This chain joins TRBV5-1 and TRBJ2-4; 7 bases match TRBD2. CDR1 is SGHRS, CDR2 YFSETQ, per germline. The V and J ends lost 4 bases and 0 bases, in that order; junction bases with no gene match: 4. CDR3 length equals 15 residues. CDR3 sequence (DNA): TGCGCCAGCAGCCTTATAGCGGGAGCCAAAAACATTCAGTACTTC. It codes for CASSLIAGAKNIQYF.

This chain joins TRBV30 and TRBJ1-5; the D gene is possibly TRBD1 (5 bases). The CDR3 has 13 amino acids. Trimming stripped 0 bases from V and 11 bases from J, with 14 bases between. The germline CDR1 and CDR2 sequences are GTSNPN and SVGIG (reference sequence). For the CDR3, the DNA is TGTGCCTGGAGTGTTGCAGGGCGAGAGGCCCAGCATTTT. Its protein product is CAWSVAGREAQHF.

This chain links TRBV28 with TRBJ2-5; 11 bases match TRBD2. This CDR3 region has 15 residues. CDR1 and CDR2 from the germline V gene are MDHEN and SYDVKM. Trimming cost V 5 bases and J 2 bases; bases outside gene matches: 4. CDR3 bases: TGTGCCAGCAGTCCGACTAGCGGGACTCAAGAGACCCAGTACTTC. It specifies CASSPTSGTQETQYF. The variable domain in full, with the rest retrieved from reference TRBV28 and TRBJ2-5, is DVKVTQSSRYLVKRTGEKVFLECVQDMDHENMFWYRQDPGLGLRLIYFSYDVKMKEKGDIPEGYSVSREKKERFSLILESASTNQTSMYLCASSPTSGTQETQYFGPGTRLLVL.

This clone was detected a few times. The rearrangement uses TRBV7-2 and TRBJ1-5; D ambiguous. With 5 bases removed from V and 4 bases from J, the gap between germline ends came to 15 bases. The germline gives CDR1 SGHTA, CDR2 FQGNSA. The CDR3 covers 15 residues. CDR3 protein: CASSLAPERNQPQHF. As DNA, the CDR3 is TGTGCCAGCAGCCTGGCCCCCGAGAGGAATCAGCCCCAGCATTTT.

The rearrangement uses TRBV11-2 and TRBJ2-7, with 9 bases that match TRBD1. With V trimmed by 5 bases and J by 7 bases, 9 bases remained unmatched. Looked up from germline, CDR1 is SGHAT and CDR2 is FQNNGV. The CDR3 consists of 14 residues. Here the CDR3 DNA reads TGTGCCAGCAGCCTCAACAGGGGGCAGAGGGAGCAGTACTTC. This codes for CASSLNRGQREQYF.

This sequence joins TRBV25-1 and TRBJ2-1, with 10 bases matching TRBD1. Germline CDR1 MGHDK, CDR2 SYGVNS. The CDR3 runs to 14 residues. V trimming: 8 bases; J trimming: 8 bases; junction bases outside the gene matches: 9. The DNA of the CDR3 is TGTGCCAGCCTTGGGACAGGGGTTTCATATGAGCAGTTCTTC. This encodes CASLGTGVSYEQFF.

The chain couples TRBV10-3 to TRBJ2-2, with no clear D. Germline V gives CDR1 ENHRY, CDR2 SYGVKD. V gave up 3 bases and J gave up 0 bases, with 11 bases separating them. The CDR3 loop spans 16 amino acids. The CDR3 loop is CAISELWKPNTGELFF. CDR3 nucleotides: TGTGCCATCAGTGAATTATGGAAACCGAACACCGGGGAGCTGTTTTTT.

J is TRBJ1-5 and V is TRBV5-5; 8 bases align to TRBD1. Germline loops: CDR1 SGHKS, CDR2 YYEKEE (reference sequence). V trimming: 4 bases; J trimming: 1 base; junction bases outside the gene matches: 4. The length of the CDR3 is 15 residues. The CDR3 coding sequence is TGTGCCAGCAGCCCGAGGACAGGGAGCAATCAGCCCCAGCATTTT. Protein: CASSPRTGSNQPQHF.